The 10 T cell receptor beta chains below were found in one sample sequenced in a study of cytomegalovirus exposure and HLA in healthy donors. PCR used 60 Vbeta primers and 13 Jbeta primers. Produced via immunoSEQ multiplex PCR; TCRdb's table is partial and in-frame only. The listing records 40,000 to 60,000 clones. Sample: PBMCs. These receptors came from a man aged 35 to 55 in good health and CMV-seropositive.

V gene TRBV5-6 combines with J gene TRBJ2-3, with 8 bases lining up with TRBD2. Germline V gene lookup returns CDR1 SGHDT and CDR2 YYEEEE. The ends lost 0 bases at V and 1 base at J; junction bases unmatched: 1. The CDR3 totals 15 residues. The CDR3 region is CASSLGGLGTDTQYF. In DNA, the CDR3 is TGTGCCAGCAGCTTGGGGGGACTAGGCACAGATACGCAGTATTTT.

The chain links TRBV10-3 to TRBJ2-3; TRBD2 agrees at 10 bases. CDR3 length equals 15 residues. V lost 7 bases, J lost 2 bases, and 6 bases stayed unmatched. In germline, CDR1 is ENHRY, CDR2 SYGVKD. The CDR3 DNA is TGTGCCATCAAGGGGAGCGGGAGGGTCACAGATACGCAGTATTTT. Translating it yields CAIKGSGRVTDTQYF.

The gene calls are TRBV28 and TRBJ2-1, with TRBD2 matching over 11 bases. V lost 5 bases to trimming and J lost 6 bases; unmatched junction nucleotides: 18. Germline V gene sequence: CDR1 MDHEN, CDR2 SYDVKM. This CDR3 is 19 amino acids long. The CDR3: CASSPPHASGRSDINEQFF. DNA of the CDR3: TGTGCCAGCAGTCCTCCACACGCTAGCGGGAGGTCCGACATCAATGAGCAGTTCTTC.

The CDR3 DNA reads as TGCGCCAGCAGCAAAGCTGACAAGCTAGCCAAAAACATTCAGTACTTC. Encoded protein: CASSKADKLAKNIQYF. The chain combines TRBV5-1 with TRBJ2-4, with no clear D. There are 16 residues in the CDR3. Trimming removed 4 bases at V and 0 bases at J, with 14 bases between. The germline V gene has CDR1 SGHRS and CDR2 YFSETQ.

This chain joins TRBV29-1 and TRBJ1-1; 8 bases agree with TRBD1. Germline lookup yields CDR1 SQVTM and CDR2 ANQGSEA. This CDR3 spans 13 amino acids. Trimming cost V 7 bases and J 6 bases; bases outside gene matches: 10. The DNA for the CDR3 is TGCAGCGCTGGGACAGGCGTGGGCGCTGAAGCTTTCTTT. Translating gives CSAGTGVGAEAFF.

The J gene is TRBJ1-2, the V gene TRBV6-6; possible D gene TRBD1, 6 bases. The CDR3 consists of 13 residues. Germline V lookup: CDR1 MNHNY, CDR2 SVGAGI (reference sequence). Trimming shortened V by 9 bases and J by 2 bases, and 13 bases separated the two germline ends. The CDR3 bases are TGTGCCAGTCTCGGACAGACCAACTATGGCTACACCTTC. The encoded protein is CASLGQTNYGYTF.

The CDR3, as DNA: TGCAGCGTTGCCGGTGGGCAGCATCCTGCCTACGAGCAGTACTTC. Its protein product is CSVAGGQHPAYEQYF. The chain carries TRBV29-1 and TRBJ2-7; D uncertain. V lost 4 bases, J lost 2 bases, and 18 bases lay in between. Germline V CDR1 and CDR2: SQVTM, ANQGSEA. The CDR3 loop spans 15 amino acids.

J is TRBJ2-3 and V is TRBV9, with 8 nucleotides matching TRBD2. The CDR3 loop spans 14 amino acids. Germline loops: CDR1 SGDLS, CDR2 YYNGEE. The V and J ends lost 1 base and 6 bases, in that order; junction bases with no gene match: 4. The chain's CDR3 is CASSVSSGGDTQYF. In DNA form, the CDR3 reads TGTGCCAGCAGCGTATCAAGCGGGGGCGATACGCAGTATTTT.

The chain has TRBV19 and TRBJ1-1; weak D call: TRBD1 (5 bases). Trimming removed 6 bases at V and 0 bases at J, with 11 bases between. This CDR3 is built from 14 residues. Germline CDR1 is LNHDA and CDR2 is SQIVND (reference sequence). The CDR3 coding sequence is TGTGCCAGTAGGGGAGGACACCTGAACACTGAAGCTTTCTTT. This translates into CASRGGHLNTEAFF.

This chain uses TRBV11-2 with TRBJ1-6; 8 nucleotides line up with TRBD1. The trim removed 3 bases at V and 6 bases at J, leaving 4 bases unmatched. Germline CDR1 SGHAT, CDR2 FQNNGV. This CDR3 is 15 amino acids long. The CDR3 DNA reads TGTGCCAGCAGCTTGCAGGACAGGGCTAATTCACCCCTCCACTTT. Its translation: CASSLQDRANSPLHF.